The 12 T cell receptor beta chains presented below share a single source sample, sequenced in a study of shared clonotypes between healthy human individuals. The protocol was immunoSEQ multiplex PCR, while the TCRdb copy is restricted to in-frame clones and leaves out a portion. Of approximately 980,000 clones in the sample, approximately 80% were seen once. The sample was memory CD4+ T cells sorted from blood. Subset described: CD45RA-negative fraction. These receptors all come from a man younger than 35 in good health.

The chain recombines TRBV7-6 with TRBJ1-3; TRBD1 matches 7 bases. This CDR3 comprises 12 residues. Per the germline V gene, CDR1 is SGHVS and CDR2 is FNYEAQ. V lost 4 bases, J lost 8 bases, and 2 bases stayed unmatched. This CDR3 is CASSSGGDTIYF. The CDR3 DNA follows: TGTGCCAGCAGCTCAGGGGGAGACACCATATATTTT.

Concerning this clone: This same CDR3 is encoded by further DNA sequences in the sample. The V call is TRBV7-8, the J call TRBJ1-4; TRBD1 aligns across 10 bases. V was pared by 2 bases and J by 7 bases, with 7 bases of the junction left unmatched. The CDR3 covers 16 residues. Germline V CDR1 and CDR2: SGHVS, FQNEAQ. The CDR3 nucleotides are TGTGCCAGCAGCTTAAGGGGACAGGGGAGAGGTGAAAAACTGTTTTTT. Protein: CASSLRGQGRGEKLFF.

To note about this clone: Other DNA sequences from this sample encode an identical CDR3 as well. The gene calls are TRBV6-1 and TRBJ1-2, with D hard to call. Trimming took 6 bases from V and 3 from J, leaving 5 bases between them. Per germline, CDR1 MNHNS and CDR2 SASEGT. The CDR3 extends over 11 amino acids. The CDR3 coding sequence is TGTGCCAGCAGGATGGACTATGGCTACACCTTC. Its translation is CASRMDYGYTF.

A single count supports this clone. The chain employs TRBV5-4 and TRBJ2-2; 7 bases are shared with TRBD1. Germline values: CDR1 SGHNT, CDR2 YYREEE (reference sequence). J gave up 2 bases and V 2 bases, and 3 bases lay outside the gene matches. The CDR3 length is 15 residues. CDR3 residues: CASSFGTVNTGELFF. CDR3 DNA: TGTGCCAGCAGCTTCGGGACAGTTAACACCGGGGAGCTGTTTTTT.

In this sample, this clone turned up once. The chain uses TRBV28 and TRBJ2-5; D is possibly TRBD1 or TRBD2 (5 bases each). V lost 1 base, J lost 1 base, and 13 bases lay in between. Germline CDR1 and CDR2: MDHEN and SYDVKM. The CDR3 covers 16 residues. The CDR3 loop reads CASSLSGKGTQETQYF. The CDR3 DNA sequence: TGTGCCAGCAGTTTATCAGGCAAGGGGACCCAAGAGACCCAGTACTTC.

This clone was seen a handful of times. The chain uses TRBV5-5 and TRBJ1-1; D is possibly TRBD1 (5 bases). This CDR3 region has 15 residues. With 1 base removed from V and 1 base from J, the gap between germline ends came to 11 bases. Germline loops: CDR1 SGHKS, CDR2 YYEKEE (reference sequence). As DNA, the CDR3 is TGTGCCAGCAGCTTGAGCGGGACGGCGAACACTGAAGCTTTCTTT. It codes for CASSLSGTANTEAFF.

In its sample, this clone was seen many times. This chain links TRBV27 with TRBJ1-1; tentatively, D is TRBD1 (5 bases). V gave up 1 base and J gave up 5 bases, with 8 bases separating them. CDR3 length: 13 amino acids. CDR1 is MNHEY and CDR2 is SMNVEV in the germline V gene (reference sequence). The CDR3 nucleotides read TGTGCCAGCAGTTTATGGGGGGAAACTGAAGCTTTCTTT. Encoded protein: CASSLWGETEAFF.

The chain has TRBV7-6 and TRBJ2-7; 8 bases are shared with TRBD1. Germline CDR1 and CDR2: SGHVS and FNYEAQ. Trimming cost V 4 bases and J 3 bases; bases outside gene matches: 2. This CDR3 region has 13 residues. The CDR3 coding sequence is TGTGCCAGCAGCTCTACAGGGGGCTACGAGCAGTACTTC. It specifies CASSSTGGYEQYF.

This sequence joins TRBV4-2 and TRBJ1-1; a weak D match, TRBD1 (5 bases). Germline-derived CDR1 and CDR2 are LGHNA and YNFKEQ. This CDR3 is 14 amino acids long. The V end was cut by 5 bases, the J end by 1 base, with 11 bases between. CDR3 DNA: TGTGCCAGCAGCTACAGGTCCCAGAACACTGAAGCTTTCTTT. Its translation is CASSYRSQNTEAFF.

To note about this clone: This sample includes further DNA sequences coding for the same CDR3. V and J are TRBV6-5 and TRBJ2-1; D not certain. Germline loops: CDR1 MNHEY, CDR2 SVGAGI. This CDR3 has 15 amino acids. V gave up 2 bases and J gave up 0 bases, with 8 bases separating them. The CDR3 nucleotides read TGTGCCAGCAGTTACGGCCAGGTCTCCTACAATGAGCAGTTCTTC. Translating it yields CASSYGQVSYNEQFF.

The chain employs TRBV29-1 and TRBJ2-5; D is uncertain. Deletions cut 4 bases from V and 6 bases from J, with 9 bases between. This CDR3 region has 11 residues. Germline V CDR1 and CDR2: SQVTM, ANQGSEA. This chain's CDR3 is CSVVPGQTQYF. The CDR3 DNA is TGCAGCGTTGTGCCTGGACAGACCCAGTACTTC.

The gene calls are TRBV7-8 and TRBJ1-4, with D unclear. Germline V CDR1 and CDR2: SGHVS, FQNEAQ. Between the trimmed V and J ends, which lost 5 bases and 8 bases, there was a span of 12 bases. The CDR3 consists of 13 residues. The CDR3 DNA is TGTGCCAGCAGCACATACCTCGGCGAAAAACTGTTTTTT. This translates into CASSTYLGEKLFF. The whole variable domain, filled in from reference TRBV7-8 and TRBJ1-4, reads GAGVSQSPRYKVAKRGQDVALRCDPISGHVSLFWYQQALGQGPEFLTYFQNEAQLDKSGLPSDRFFAERPEGSVSTLKIQRTQQEDSAVYLCASSTYLGEKLFFGSGTQLSVL.